This T cell receptor beta chain was captured by sequencing in a study of OX40 agonist ivuxolimab in advanced cancers. Study overall: Checkpoint inhibitors had been given previously to about 40% of patients.

Study conclusions and caveats: CD4+ and CD8+ T cells in blood underwent clonal expansion by week 6 at 0.1 to 3.0 mg/kg.

This CDR3 is 15 amino acids long. Germline V gives CDR1 LGHNA, CDR2 YSLEER. The germline V and J ends were trimmed by 1 base and 1 base, with 10 bases remaining between them. In the case of this clone: As yet, its antigen is unknown.

The assay was immunoSEQ multiplex PCR, and TCRdb's table has in-frame clones only and misses some. The sample lists about 81,000 clones, approximately 90% occurring once. The chain has TRBV4-3 and TRBJ1-1; D is unresolved. This TCR derives from an adult with an advanced solid tumor such as melanoma, head and neck, liver or kidney cancer. Material: CD4+ or CD8+ T cells sorted from blood, obtained in a trial of the OX40 agonist ivuxolimab. The CDR3 is CASSQALGGNTEAFF. CDR3 sequence (DNA): TGCGCCAGCAGCCAAGCTTTAGGAGGGAACACTGAAGCTTTCTTT.